The 23 T cell receptor beta chains listed next were all sequenced from one sample in a study of blood T cell repertoires in COVID-19. Only in-frame clones appear in the TCRdb table, and some are missing; sequencing was by immunoSEQ multiplex PCR. The top ten hold about 3.9% of the sample, which has roughly 100,000 clones, 65% to 90% seen once. Material for sequencing was peripheral blood. These receptors were taken from a middle-aged man with acute or convalescent COVID-19.

V usage is TRBV2 and J usage is TRBJ2-2; TRBD1 aligns across 7 bases. The CDR3 totals 14 residues. The V gene end was trimmed by 7 bases and the J gene end by 5 bases; junction bases not matched to a gene: 7. The germline CDR1 and CDR2 sequences are SNHLY and FYNNEI. This chain's CDR3 is CASMLQGLTGELFF. The CDR3 region has the DNA TGTGCCAGCATGTTACAGGGGCTAACCGGGGAGCTGTTTTTT.

This chain connects TRBV27 to TRBJ1-2; no firm D call. Trimming shortened V by 4 bases and J by 6 bases, and 18 bases separated the two germline ends. The CDR3 loop spans 15 amino acids. The germline CDR1 and CDR2 sequences are MNHEY and SMNVEV (reference sequence). The CDR3 reads CASSSSWTLGNGYTF. The CDR3 DNA sequence: TGTGCCAGCAGTTCATCGTGGACTTTGGGGAATGGCTACACCTTC.

The CDR3 loop is CASSKVKDTRTDTQYF. The CDR3 nucleotides read TGTGCCAGCAGCAAAGTTAAGGACACGCGCACAGATACGCAGTATTTT. The chain combines TRBV21-1 with TRBJ2-3; the table assigns TRBD1, which was not confirmed against the DNA. TRBV21-1 is a pseudogene. The CDR3 length is 16 residues.

In this sample, this clone turned up a few times. The J gene is TRBJ2-2, the V gene TRBV2; weak D call: TRBD2 (7 bases). V was shortened by 8 bases and J by 2 bases, with 24 bases between the two germline ends. The germline CDR1 and CDR2 sequences are SNHLY and FYNNEI. The CDR3 consists of 18 residues. The DNA for the CDR3 is TGTGCCAGCGGGGGGGGCTCTTTAGTAACTGTTAACACCGGGGAGCTGTTTTTT. This translates into CASGGGSLVTVNTGELFF.

The sample holds one count of this clone. V and J are TRBV4-1 and TRBJ2-2; D perhaps matches TRBD1 (7 bases). The V gene's germline CDR1 is MGHRA and CDR2 YSYEKL. Trimming cost V 4 bases and J 2 bases, with 11 bases left between them. The CDR3 is 15 residues long. This CDR3 is CASSRGTDNTGELFF. The CDR3 nucleotides read TGCGCCAGCAGCCGCGGGACAGATAACACCGGGGAGCTGTTTTTT.

This clone was seen a few times. This CDR3 reads CASSAGQGAHAFF. The CDR3 nucleotides are TGTGCCAGCAGCGCTGGACAGGGGGCTCATGCTTTCTTT. The genes are TRBV7-9 and TRBJ1-1, with 11 bases that match TRBD1. V trimming: 5 bases; J trimming: 11 bases; junction bases outside the gene matches: 7. Germline V gene lookup returns CDR1 SEHNR and CDR2 FQNEAQ (reference sequence). The CDR3 has 13 residues.

This clone is a singleton in its sample. The chain links TRBV27 to TRBJ2-7; 9 bases map to TRBD1. The CDR3 loop spans 18 amino acids. The V and J ends lost 2 bases and 1 base, in that order; junction bases with no gene match: 12. CDR1 is MNHEY and CDR2 is SMNVEV in the germline V gene (reference sequence). The DNA for the CDR3 is TGTGCCAGCAGTTTAAACCCCTCTCCGGGACAGGGTTCCTACGAGCAGTACTTC. This gives the protein CASSLNPSPGQGSYEQYF.

The rearrangement links TRBV7-9 to TRBJ2-7; a weak D match, TRBD1 (5 bases). Germline CDR1 and CDR2: SEHNR and FQNEAQ (reference sequence). Trimming removed 0 bases at V and 7 bases at J, with 13 bases between. The CDR3 is 14 amino acids. This CDR3 is CASSLASRVREQYF. The DNA for the CDR3 is TGTGCCAGCAGCTTAGCGAGCAGGGTGAGAGAGCAGTACTTC.

The CDR3 reads CATSRARTGSLSGNTIYF. CDR3 in DNA: TGTGCCACCAGCAGAGCCAGGACGGGGAGCCTCTCTGGAAACACCATATATTTT. This sequence joins TRBV15 and TRBJ1-3; D call uncertain. The V gene lost 1 base and the J gene lost 0 bases, with 16 bases spanning the gap. The CDR3 has 18 residues. The V gene's germline CDR1 is LNHNV and CDR2 YYDKDF (reference sequence).

The chain combines TRBV6-2 or TRBV6-3 with TRBJ1-5; D might be TRBD1 (5 bases). Between the trimmed V and J ends, which lost 4 bases and 0 bases, there was a span of 7 bases. CDR1 and CDR2 from the germline V gene are MNHEY and SVGEGT. This CDR3 is 14 amino acids long. CDR3 sequence (DNA): TGTGCCAGCAGTTGGACATATAGCAATCAGCCCCAGCATTTT. This sequence encodes CASSWTYSNQPQHF.

In its sample, this clone was seen once. This chain joins TRBV20-1 and TRBJ1-4; maybe TRBD1 (6 bases). Germline assignment: CDR1 DFQATT and CDR2 SNEGSKA (reference sequence). This CDR3 has 14 amino acids. V was pared by 3 bases and J by 7 bases, with 15 bases between. The DNA of the CDR3 is TGCAGTGCTAGTGTGGTTCAGGGGTTTGAAAAACTGTTTTTT. This gives the protein CSASVVQGFEKLFF.

The rearrangement joins TRBV24-1 to TRBJ2-1, with D possibly being TRBD1 (6 bases). The CDR3 covers 15 residues. Germline CDR1 and CDR2: KGHDR and SFDVKD. V was cut by 4 bases and J by 4 bases, with 13 bases left in between. Written as DNA, the CDR3 is TGTGCCACCAGTGACAGGAGACAGGTTTACAATGAGCAGTTCTTC. As protein: CATSDRRQVYNEQFF.

The CDR3 DNA is TGTGCCAGCAGCTCGGGACTAGCGGGCGTTGGCGATGAGCAGTTCTTC. Residues: CASSSGLAGVGDEQFF. V is TRBV11-3 and J is TRBJ2-1, with TRBD2 matching over 12 bases. J gave up 8 bases and V 4 bases, and 9 bases lay outside the gene matches. CDR1 is SGHNT and CDR2 is YENEEA in the germline V gene. This CDR3 region has 16 residues.

This chain connects TRBV5-1 to TRBJ2-7; 7 nucleotides align to TRBD1. Trimming removed 2 bases from V and 2 bases from J; junction bases left unmatched: 7. The CDR3 length is 15 residues. Germline CDR1 and CDR2: SGHRS and YFSETQ. The CDR3, as DNA: TGCGCCAGCAGCTTATCCGGGACAGAAACCTACGAGCAGTACTTC. Translation: CASSLSGTETYEQYF.

This sequence joins TRBV7-9 and TRBJ2-3; D gene unclear. CDR3 length: 15 amino acids. Trimming took 5 bases from V and 2 from J, leaving 14 bases between them. The V gene's germline CDR1 is SEHNR and CDR2 FQNEAQ (reference sequence). DNA of the CDR3: TGTGCCAGCAGCCGTGGGCCCACCCACACAGATACGCAGTATTTT. Its protein is CASSRGPTHTDTQYF.

In DNA, the CDR3 is TGTGCCAGCAGCGTAGGGGGACATCGTAATTCACCCCTCCACTTT. Residues: CASSVGGHRNSPLHF. The rearrangement joins TRBV9 to TRBJ1-6, with D possibly being TRBD1 (6 bases). The CDR3 consists of 15 residues. V shed 0 bases and J shed 6 bases, with 10 bases lying between them. The germline V gene has CDR1 SGDLS and CDR2 YYNGEE.

This chain uses TRBV12-3 or TRBV12-4 with TRBJ1-5; the match to TRBD1 covers 7 bases. The length of the CDR3 is 13 residues. V lost 6 bases to trimming and J lost 7 bases; unmatched junction nucleotides: 6. For the CDR3, the DNA is TGTGCCAGCAGCCGACAGGGACGGCAGCCCCAGCATTTT. Amino acids: CASSRQGRQPQHF.

The V and J genes are TRBV3-1 (or the pseudogene TRBV3-2) and TRBJ1-4, with 8 bases matching TRBD1. The CDR3 is 15 amino acids. Germline lookup yields CDR1 LGHDT and CDR2 YNNKEL (reference sequence). After removal of 4 bases from V and 7 bases from J, the junction contained 8 bases not matched to a gene. CDR3 protein: CASSPIGQGGEKLFF. CDR3 bases: TGTGCCAGCAGCCCCATTGGACAGGGAGGTGAAAAACTGTTTTTT.

The J gene is TRBJ2-1, the V gene TRBV5-1; perhaps TRBD2 as D (6 bases). V lost 4 bases, J lost 0 bases, and 14 bases lay in between. The germline V gene encodes CDR1 SGHRS and CDR2 YFSETQ. This CDR3 is 16 amino acids long. Written as DNA, the CDR3 is TGCGCCAGCAGCGGGGGTAGCGGAAACTCCTACAATGAGCAGTTCTTC. Its translation is CASSGGSGNSYNEQFF.

The chain has TRBV19 and TRBJ2-1; a weak D match, TRBD2 (6 bases). Trimming pared 5 bases from V and 2 bases from J, leaving 13 bases between. The CDR3 consists of 15 residues. Germline CDR1 is LNHDA and CDR2 is SQIVND (reference sequence). The CDR3 bases are TGTGCCAGTAGTCCCCGGGGCGGGACCTACAATGAGCAGTTCTTC. Its translation is CASSPRGGTYNEQFF.

This clone was recorded once. The rearrangement links TRBV14 to TRBJ2-1; D ambiguous. The CDR3 consists of 13 residues. Germline CDR1 is SGHDN and CDR2 is FVKESK. Trimming stripped 1 base from V and 7 bases from J, with 8 bases between. CDR3 bases: TGTGCCAGCAGCCAAGGGTTAGATAATGAGCAGTTCTTC. It specifies CASSQGLDNEQFF.

The chain combines TRBV27 with TRBJ2-1, with D perhaps TRBD2 (6 bases). Germline V CDR1 and CDR2: MNHEY, SMNVEV (reference sequence). V lost 5 bases to trimming and J lost 7 bases, with 18 bases between them. The CDR3 has 15 residues. The CDR3 nucleotides are TGTGCCAGCAGTCTTGCCATCGGGGGACGGAATGAGCAGTTCTTC. Translation gives CASSLAIGGRNEQFF.

The chain combines TRBV29-1 with TRBJ1-1, with D uncertain. V was pared by 3 bases and J by 3 bases, with 8 bases between. CDR3 length: 12 amino acids. Germline CDR1 SQVTM, CDR2 ANQGSEA. CDR3 amino acids: CSVDSDYTEAFF. The CDR3 region has the DNA TGCAGCGTTGATTCAGACTACACTGAAGCTTTCTTT.